This passage covers 28 T cell receptor beta chains from one sample sequenced in a study of T cell repertoires in ileal Crohn's disease. Assay used: immunoSEQ multiplex PCR; TCRdb lists only in-frame clones, some missing. The table lists under 12,000 clones, around 70% of them singletons. Time point described: neoterminal ileum biopsy at postoperative endoscopy, about 6 months after surgery. Sequenced material: ileal tissue. Every receptor here comes from an adult with Crohn's disease.

J is TRBJ2-1 and V is TRBV7-3; D is possibly TRBD2 (5 bases). Trimming removed 5 bases from V and 4 bases from J, with 18 bases in between. CDR1 is SGHTA, CDR2 FQGTGA, per germline. The CDR3 has 16 residues. The DNA for the CDR3 is TGTGCCAGCAGCCCAACGAAGGACTCGACTTACAATGAGCAGTTCTTC. Its translation is CASSPTKDSTYNEQFF.

J is TRBJ1-1 and V is TRBV18, with a possible D match to TRBD1 (6 bases). CDR1 and CDR2 from the germline V gene are KGHSH and LQKENI. The CDR3 contains 14 residues. The germline V and J ends were trimmed by 4 bases and 4 bases, with 13 bases remaining between them. CDR3 residues: CASSRQDSITEAFF. CDR3 in DNA: TGTGCCAGCTCACGCCAGGACAGCATCACTGAAGCTTTCTTT.

This clone was seen only a few times. The V call is TRBV5-1, the J call TRBJ1-2; D uncertain. V was pared by 1 base and J by 8 bases, with 9 bases between. This CDR3 spans 12 amino acids. Per the germline V gene, CDR1 is SGHRS and CDR2 is YFSETQ. The CDR3 bases are TGCGCCAGCAGCTTGACCGGCGGCGGCTACACCTTC. Protein sequence: CASSLTGGGYTF.

This clone has more than one count but fewer than ten. V is TRBV11-2 and J is TRBJ1-2; D not resolved. Germline CDR1 SGHAT, CDR2 FQNNGV. The CDR3 is 14 residues long. Trimming shortened V by 2 bases and J by 0 bases, and 7 bases separated the two germline ends. The DNA for the CDR3 is TGTGCCAGCAGCTTACACAGAACTAACTATGGCTACACCTTC. The encoded protein is CASSLHRTNYGYTF.

The V call is TRBV5-4, the J call TRBJ2-2; D is uncertain. CDR1 SGHNT and CDR2 YYREEE come from the germline V gene (reference sequence). This CDR3 is 12 amino acids long. Trimming pared 2 bases from V and 5 bases from J, leaving 4 bases between. The CDR3 bases are TGTGCCAGCAGCTTCTTTACCGGGGAGCTGTTTTTT. Its protein is CASSFFTGELFF.

The chain has TRBV7-6 and TRBJ2-5; 8 bases line up with TRBD2. The CDR3 is made up of 13 amino acids. Germline CDR1 and CDR2: SGHVS and FNYEAQ. J was trimmed by 4 bases and V by 5 bases; bases with no gene match: 3. CDR3 sequence: CASSRRGAETQYF. The CDR3 DNA is TGTGCCAGCAGCCGGCGGGGGGCAGAGACCCAGTACTTC.

The chain uses TRBV29-1 and TRBJ2-1; 8 nucleotides align to TRBD2. The germline gives CDR1 SQVTM, CDR2 ANQGSEA. J gave up 10 bases and V 4 bases, and 12 bases lay outside the gene matches. The CDR3 is 14 amino acids. The CDR3 bases are TGCAGCGTTGGAAAAGCGGGAGTTGGTTCCGAGCAGTTCTTC. This codes for CSVGKAGVGSEQFF.

This chain uses TRBV11-2 with TRBJ1-2; perhaps TRBD1 as D (5 bases). The CDR3 runs 12 residues. Germline V gene data show CDR1 as SGHAT and CDR2 as FQNNGV. Deletions cut 5 bases from V and 4 bases from J, with 8 bases between. CDR3 DNA sequence: TGTGCCAGCAGCAGGGGAACCTATGGCTACACCTTC. Translated: CASSRGTYGYTF.

V and J are TRBV7-6 and TRBJ2-3; TRBD2 agrees at 7 bases. The germline CDR1 and CDR2 sequences are SGHVS and FNYEAQ. V trimming: 5 bases; J trimming: 7 bases; junction bases outside the gene matches: 12. The CDR3 consists of 15 residues. As DNA, the CDR3 is TGTGCCAGCAGCGGCCTGGGGGGGAGGGATAATACGCAGTATTTT. Its translation is CASSGLGGRDNTQYF.

This chain links TRBV28 with TRBJ1-1; D gene unclear. V was pared by 8 bases and J by 11 bases, with 15 bases between. Germline V gives CDR1 MDHEN, CDR2 SYDVKM. This CDR3 spans 11 amino acids. For the CDR3, the DNA is TGTGCCAGCTATTTCCCCGACACCGCTTTCTTT. Translated, it gives CASYFPDTAFF.

This clone has a handful of counts. The V gene is TRBV5-8, the J gene TRBJ2-7; 9 positions match TRBD1. This CDR3 comprises 14 residues. CDR1 is SGHTS, CDR2 YDEGEE, per germline. V trimming: 4 bases; J trimming: 2 bases; junction bases outside the gene matches: 4. Written as DNA, the CDR3 is TGTGCCAGCAGCACGGGACAGGGAACCTACGAGCAGTACTTC. Amino acids: CASSTGQGTYEQYF.

This clone was counted once. V gene TRBV4-2 combines with J gene TRBJ2-3; 9 bases line up with TRBD1. The CDR3 contains 16 residues. J lost 5 bases, V lost 0 bases, and 6 bases had no gene match. Germline lookup yields CDR1 LGHNA and CDR2 YNFKEQ. CDR3 DNA: TGTGCCAGCAGCCAAGATCCCCGGACAGGGGTAGATACGCAGTATTTT. Translated: CASSQDPRTGVDTQYF.

The J gene is TRBJ2-2, the V gene TRBV5-1, with 13 bases that match TRBD2. This CDR3 contains 23 residues. Trimming at V came to 0 bases and at J to 0 bases, leaving 17 bases not matched to a gene. CDR1 is SGHRS, CDR2 YFSETQ, per germline. CDR3: CASSLANMDRGLAGFANTGELFF. DNA of the CDR3: TGCGCCAGCAGCTTGGCCAATATGGACCGGGGACTAGCGGGGTTCGCGAACACCGGGGAGCTGTTTTTT.

J is TRBJ1-1 and V is TRBV27; no clear D. The V end was cut by 6 bases, the J end by 0 bases, with 14 bases between. Germline CDR1 MNHEY, CDR2 SMNVEV (reference sequence). There are 15 residues in the CDR3. As DNA, the CDR3 is TGTGCCAGCAGCTCCTACACGGGTATGAACACTGAAGCTTTCTTT. This encodes CASSSYTGMNTEAFF.

A remark on this clone: The sample contains more than one DNA sequence encoding this CDR3. The chain uses TRBV19 and TRBJ1-2; 9 bases are a match to TRBD1. Germline lookup yields CDR1 LNHDA and CDR2 SQIVND (reference sequence). J gave up 8 bases and V 7 bases, and 8 bases lay outside the gene matches. CDR3 length equals 13 residues. CDR3 nucleotides: TGTGCCAGTACCCACCGGGACAGGGACGGCTACACCTTC. Translation gives CASTHRDRDGYTF.

This clone showed up just a few times. The V call is TRBV7-2, the J call TRBJ2-1; 10 bases map to TRBD2. CDR3 size: 16 residues. The germline V gene has CDR1 SGHTA and CDR2 FQGNSA. With V trimmed by 1 base and J by 7 bases, 7 bases remained unmatched. CDR3 region: CASSLVPAGGLNEQFF. The CDR3 nucleotides read TGTGCCAGCAGCTTAGTGCCAGCGGGAGGGCTAAATGAGCAGTTCTTC.

V usage is TRBV18 and J usage is TRBJ2-7; TRBD1 is a possible D gene (5 bases). CDR1 and CDR2 from the germline V gene are KGHSH and LQKENI. V dropped 1 base and J dropped 5 bases, with 12 bases sitting between them. There are 14 residues in the CDR3. CDR3 sequence (DNA): TGTGCCAGCTCACCACTGGGGCAGGGTGACGAGCAGTACTTC. Amino acids: CASSPLGQGDEQYF.

This rearrangement joins TRBV5-1 to TRBJ2-1; 10 bases are shared with TRBD2. With 3 bases clipped from V and 8 bases from J, the junction kept 14 bases outside the gene matches. The CDR3 loop spans 17 amino acids. The germline gives CDR1 SGHRS, CDR2 YFSETQ. CDR3 region: CASSSTQLAGRGDEQFF. In nucleotides, the CDR3 is TGCGCCAGCAGCTCCACCCAACTAGCGGGAAGAGGCGATGAGCAGTTCTTC.

V and J are TRBV29-1 and TRBJ2-1, with TRBD2 identical over 7 bases. Losses at the gene ends were 4 bases for V and 4 bases for J; bases not matched to a gene: 13. CDR1 SQVTM and CDR2 ANQGSEA come from the germline V gene. The CDR3 has 16 amino acids. This chain's CDR3 is CSVGGEGPGRYNEQFF. The CDR3 bases are TGCAGCGTTGGGGGGGAGGGGCCTGGCAGATACAATGAGCAGTTCTTC.

The V gene is TRBV5-1, the J gene TRBJ2-5, with D possibly matching TRBD2 (5 bases). CDR1 and CDR2 from the germline V gene are SGHRS and YFSETQ. The length of the CDR3 is 15 residues. V lost 4 bases and J lost 5, with 18 bases in between. For the CDR3, the DNA is TGCGCCAGCAGCCCCGGACCGGGGATGGTGGAGACCCAGTACTTC. Its translation: CASSPGPGMVETQYF. Drawing the rest from reference TRBV5-1 and TRBJ2-5, the complete variable domain is KAGVTQTPRYLIKTRGQQVTLSCSPISGHRSVSWYQQTPGQGLQFLFEYFSETQRNKGNFPGRFSGRQFSNSRSEMNVSTLELGDSALYLCASSPGPGMVETQYFGPGTRLLVL.

The chain is built from TRBV7-9 and TRBJ2-7, with 7 bases identical to TRBD2. The V gene's germline CDR1 is SEHNR and CDR2 FQNEAQ (reference sequence). Losses at the gene ends were 3 bases for V and 5 bases for J; bases not matched to a gene: 1. The CDR3 loop spans 12 amino acids. In nucleotides, the CDR3 is TGTGCCAGCAGCTTGGGGGGGGACGAGCAGTACTTC. This codes for CASSLGGDEQYF.

On this clone itself: Germline and junction disagree at one end, which may indicate a read error. The genes are TRBV11-2 and TRBJ1-4; no reliable D call. The CDR3 totals 15 residues. Germline V lookup: CDR1 SGHAT, CDR2 FQNNGV. The CDR3 loop is CASSLYHGSREELFF. For the CDR3, the DNA is TGTGCCAGCAGCTTATATCACGGGTCGCGTGAAGAACTGTTTTTT.

V and J are TRBV4-2 and TRBJ2-7, with TRBD1 matching 7 bases. Germline-derived CDR1 and CDR2 are LGHNA and YNFKEQ. J gave up 2 bases and V 2 bases, and 3 bases lay outside the gene matches. There are 14 residues in the CDR3. CDR3 DNA: TGTGCCAGCAGCCAAAGACAGGGAACCTACGAGCAGTACTTC. Its protein is CASSQRQGTYEQYF.

The chain couples TRBV7-9 to TRBJ2-1; D is undetermined. The V and J ends lost 5 bases and 8 bases respectively, with 7 bases between them. In germline, CDR1 is SEHNR, CDR2 FQNEAQ (reference sequence). CDR3 length: 11 amino acids. This chain's CDR3 is CASSGADEQFF. CDR3 coding DNA: TGTGCCAGCAGCGGTGCGGATGAGCAGTTCTTC. Based on the CDR3 plus reference TRBV7-9 and TRBJ2-1, the full variable domain is DTGVSQNPRHKITKRGQNVTFRCDPISEHNRLYWYRQTLGQGPEFLTYFQNEAQLEKSRLLSDRFSAERPKGSFSTLEIQRTEQGDSAMYLCASSGADEQFFGPGTRLTVL.

This rearrangement joins TRBV15 to TRBJ2-3; 7 positions match TRBD2. This CDR3 contains 14 residues. Trimming removed 1 base from V and 5 bases from J; junction bases left unmatched: 3. Germline assignment: CDR1 LNHNV and CDR2 YYDKDF (reference sequence). As DNA, the CDR3 is TGTGCCACCAGCAGAGTCCGCGGGAGAGATACGCAGTATTTT. Translation gives CATSRVRGRDTQYF.

The V and J genes are TRBV19 and TRBJ2-5; D not resolved. Looked up from germline, CDR1 is LNHDA and CDR2 is SQIVND (reference sequence). CDR3 length: 11 amino acids. V lost 2 bases to trimming and J lost 12 bases, with 10 bases between them. CDR3 amino acids: CASSIRSLKYF. Written as DNA, the CDR3 is TGTGCCAGTAGTATACGGAGTCTCAAGTACTTC.

CDR3 bases: TGTGCCAGCATTTCCAAGGGGGGAGGGCAGCCCCAGCATTTT. Its translation: CASISKGGGQPQHF. The chain couples TRBV28 to TRBJ1-5; D is perhaps TRBD1 (6 bases). The CDR3 is 14 residues long. V shed 7 bases and J shed 7 bases, with 17 bases lying between them. Germline loops: CDR1 MDHEN, CDR2 SYDVKM.

V gene TRBV4-2 combines with J gene TRBJ2-5; 7 bases align to TRBD2. V shed 1 base, J shed 4 bases, and the junction held 6 bases outside the gene matches. CDR1 is LGHNA and CDR2 is YNFKEQ in the germline V gene. This CDR3 has 15 amino acids. In nucleotides, the CDR3 is TGTGCCAGCAGCCAAGGGGCGGGAGTGGCAGAGACCCAGTACTTC. This encodes CASSQGAGVAETQYF.